Listed here are 3 T cell receptor beta chains from one sample, sequenced in a study of Ad26.COV2.S vaccination and SARS-CoV-2 variants. Described treatment: some 20 received Ad26.COV2.S at low or high dose, single or two shots; about 5 received placebo; per-sample allocation not given. Sampling was done on day 63 after the first vaccine or placebo injection. Some clones are missing from TCRdb's copy, which holds only in-frame ones; the method was immunoSEQ multiplex PCR. The sample carries approximately 360,000 clones, 83% recorded once. The sequencing used peripheral blood, collected in a trial of Ad26.COV2.S vaccine versus placebo. The receptor source for this set is a person between 18 and 60 years old who received the Ad26.COV2.S COVID-19 vaccine or a placebo.

The chain has TRBV5-1 and TRBJ2-7; tentative D call: TRBD2 (5 bases). With 0 bases removed from V and 7 bases from J, the gap between germline ends came to 17 bases. CDR1 and CDR2 (germline): SGHRS, YFSETQ. The CDR3 runs 15 residues. The CDR3 DNA is TGCGCCAGCAGCTTGGGGTCACCCTCACTAGGAGAGCAGTACTTC. Translating gives CASSLGSPSLGEQYF.

This clone was detected only once. The chain joins TRBV6-5 to TRBJ1-2; tentatively, D is TRBD1 (6 bases). The germline V gene encodes CDR1 MNHEY and CDR2 SVGAGI. This CDR3 contains 12 residues. Trimming removed 0 bases at V and 8 bases at J, with 7 bases between. CDR3 sequence: CASSYSRGGYTF. In DNA form, the CDR3 reads TGTGCCAGCAGTTACTCGAGGGGGGGCTACACCTTC.

The chain joins TRBV30 to TRBJ2-1; 7 bases line up with TRBD2. This CDR3 is 13 amino acids long. CDR1 and CDR2 (germline): GTSNPN, SVGIG (reference sequence). Trimming took 4 bases from V and 6 from J; bases not matched to a gene: 6. CDR3 residues: CAWIRTRGNEQFF. For the CDR3, the DNA is TGTGCCTGGATTAGGACTAGGGGCAATGAGCAGTTCTTC.